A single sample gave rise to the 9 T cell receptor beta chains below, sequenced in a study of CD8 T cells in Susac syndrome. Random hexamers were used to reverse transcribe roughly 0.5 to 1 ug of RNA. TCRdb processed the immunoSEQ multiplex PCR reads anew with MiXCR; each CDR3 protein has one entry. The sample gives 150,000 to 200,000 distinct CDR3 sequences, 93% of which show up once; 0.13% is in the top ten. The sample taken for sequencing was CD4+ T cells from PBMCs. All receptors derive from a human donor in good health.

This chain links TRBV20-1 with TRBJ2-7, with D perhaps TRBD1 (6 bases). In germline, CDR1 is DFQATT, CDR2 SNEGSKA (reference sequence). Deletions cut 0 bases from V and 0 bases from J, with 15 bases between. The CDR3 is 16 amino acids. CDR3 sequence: CSARDKARGHSYEQYF. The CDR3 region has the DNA TGCAGTGCTAGAGATAAGGCCAGGGGCCACTCCTACGAGCAGTACTTC.

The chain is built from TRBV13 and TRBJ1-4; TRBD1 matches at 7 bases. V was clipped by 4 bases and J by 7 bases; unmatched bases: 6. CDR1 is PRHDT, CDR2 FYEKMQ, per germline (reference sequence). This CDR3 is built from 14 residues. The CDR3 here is CASSSGGIVEKLFF. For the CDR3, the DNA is TGTGCCAGCAGCTCAGGGGGGATCGTTGAAAAACTGTTTTTT. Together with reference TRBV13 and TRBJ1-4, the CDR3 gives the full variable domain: AAGVIQSPRHLIKEKRETATLKCYPIPRHDTVYWYQQGPGQDPQFLISFYEKMQSDKGSIPDRFSAQQFSDYHSELNMSSLELGDSALYFCASSSGGIVEKLFFGSGTQLSVL.

CDR3 sequence: CATSRDPLETQYF. The CDR3 region has the DNA TGTGCCACCAGCAGAGACCCCTTAGAGACCCAGTACTTC. The J gene is TRBJ2-5, the V gene TRBV15; D is uncertain. V lost 0 bases and J lost 4, with 6 bases in between. Germline-derived CDR1 and CDR2 are LNHNV and YYDKDF (reference sequence). The CDR3 is made up of 13 amino acids.

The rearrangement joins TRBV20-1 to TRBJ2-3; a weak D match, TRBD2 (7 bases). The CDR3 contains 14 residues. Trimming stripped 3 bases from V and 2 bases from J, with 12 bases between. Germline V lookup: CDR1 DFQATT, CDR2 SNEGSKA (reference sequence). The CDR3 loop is CSASSGGSTDTQYF. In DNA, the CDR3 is TGCAGTGCTAGTTCGGGGGGCTCCACAGATACGCAGTATTTT.

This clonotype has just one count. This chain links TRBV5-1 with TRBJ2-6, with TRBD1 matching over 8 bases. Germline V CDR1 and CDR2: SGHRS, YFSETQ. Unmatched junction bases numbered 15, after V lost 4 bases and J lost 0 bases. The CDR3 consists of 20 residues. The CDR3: CASSRTPTGALNSGANVLTF. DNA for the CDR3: TGCGCCAGCAGCAGGACCCCGACAGGGGCGCTAAACTCTGGGGCCAACGTCCTGACTTTC.

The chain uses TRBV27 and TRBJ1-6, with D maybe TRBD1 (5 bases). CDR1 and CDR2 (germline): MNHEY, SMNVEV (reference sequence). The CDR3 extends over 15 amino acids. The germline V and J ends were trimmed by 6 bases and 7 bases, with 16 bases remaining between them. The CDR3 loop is CASRTPTGSNSPLHF. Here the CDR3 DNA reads TGTGCCAGCAGGACCCCAACAGGCTCAAATTCACCCCTCCACTTT.

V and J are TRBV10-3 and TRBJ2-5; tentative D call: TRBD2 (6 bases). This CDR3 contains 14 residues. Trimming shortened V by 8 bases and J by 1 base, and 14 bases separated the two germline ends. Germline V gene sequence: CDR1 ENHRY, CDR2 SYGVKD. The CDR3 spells CAIARAGRQETQYF. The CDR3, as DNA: TGTGCCATCGCCCGGGCGGGGCGCCAAGAGACCCAGTACTTC.

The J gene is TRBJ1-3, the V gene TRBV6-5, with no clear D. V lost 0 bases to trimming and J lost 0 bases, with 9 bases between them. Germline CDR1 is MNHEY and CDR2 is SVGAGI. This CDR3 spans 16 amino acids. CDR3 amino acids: CASSYSTVSSGNTIYF. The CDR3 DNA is TGTGCCAGCAGTTACTCAACGGTTAGCTCTGGAAACACCATATATTTT.

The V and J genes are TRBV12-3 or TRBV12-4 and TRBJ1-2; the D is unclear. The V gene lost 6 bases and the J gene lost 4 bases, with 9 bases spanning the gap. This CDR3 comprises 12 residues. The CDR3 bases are TGTGCCAGCAGCTCTACCTCCTATGGCTACACCTTC. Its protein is CASSSTSYGYTF.